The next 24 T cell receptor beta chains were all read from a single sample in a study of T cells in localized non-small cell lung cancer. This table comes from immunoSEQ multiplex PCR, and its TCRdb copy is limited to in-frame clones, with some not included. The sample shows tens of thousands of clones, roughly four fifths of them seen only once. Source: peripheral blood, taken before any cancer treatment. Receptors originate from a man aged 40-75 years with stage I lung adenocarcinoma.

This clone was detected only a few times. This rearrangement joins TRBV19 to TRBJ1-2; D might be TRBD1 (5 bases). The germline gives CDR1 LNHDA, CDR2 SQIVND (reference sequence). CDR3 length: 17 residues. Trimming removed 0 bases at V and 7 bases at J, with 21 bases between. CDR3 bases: TGTGCCAGTAGTATAGATCTTCCGGGACTGAGGTCTGGTGGCTACACCTTC. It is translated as CASSIDLPGLRSGGYTF.

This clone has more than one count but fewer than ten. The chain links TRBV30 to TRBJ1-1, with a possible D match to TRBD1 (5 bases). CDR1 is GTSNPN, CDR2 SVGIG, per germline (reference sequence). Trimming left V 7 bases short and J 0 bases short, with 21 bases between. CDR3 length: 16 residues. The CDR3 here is CASRGPLWTMNTEAFF. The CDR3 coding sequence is TGTGCCTCCCGGGGCCCTCTTTGGACCATGAACACTGAAGCTTTCTTT.

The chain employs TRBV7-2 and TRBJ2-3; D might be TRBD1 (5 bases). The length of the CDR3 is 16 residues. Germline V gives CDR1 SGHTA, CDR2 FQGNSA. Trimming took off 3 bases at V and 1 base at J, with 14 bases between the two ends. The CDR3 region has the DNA TGTGCCAGCAGCTTCAGTAGGGGTCTTCGCACAGATACGCAGTATTTT. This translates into CASSFSRGLRTDTQYF.

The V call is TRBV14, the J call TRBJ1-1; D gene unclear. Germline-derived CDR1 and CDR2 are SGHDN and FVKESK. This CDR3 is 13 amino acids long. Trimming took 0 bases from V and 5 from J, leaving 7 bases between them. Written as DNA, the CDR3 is TGTGCCAGCAGCCAAGATATAAGGACTGAAGCTTTCTTT. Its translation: CASSQDIRTEAFF. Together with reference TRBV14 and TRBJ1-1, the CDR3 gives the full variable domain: EAGVTQFPSHSVIEKGQTVTLRCDPISGHDNLYWYRRVMGKEIKFLLHFVKESKQDESGMPNNRFLAERTGGTYSTLKVQPAELEDSGVYFCASSQDIRTEAFFGQGTRLTVV.

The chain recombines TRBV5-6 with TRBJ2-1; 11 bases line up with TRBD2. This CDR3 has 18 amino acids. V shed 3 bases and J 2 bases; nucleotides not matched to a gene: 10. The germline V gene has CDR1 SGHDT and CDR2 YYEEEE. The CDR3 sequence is CASSSGLAVPRTYNEQFF. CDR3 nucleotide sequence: TGTGCCAGCAGCTCGGGACTAGCGGTCCCCAGGACCTACAATGAGCAGTTCTTC.

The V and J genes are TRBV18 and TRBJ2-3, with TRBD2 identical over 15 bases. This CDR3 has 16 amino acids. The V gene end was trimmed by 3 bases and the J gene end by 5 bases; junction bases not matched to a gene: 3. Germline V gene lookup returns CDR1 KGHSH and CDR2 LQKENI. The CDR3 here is CASSPTGLAGGDTQYF. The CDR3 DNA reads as TGTGCCAGCTCACCCACGGGACTAGCGGGGGGAGATACGCAGTATTTT.

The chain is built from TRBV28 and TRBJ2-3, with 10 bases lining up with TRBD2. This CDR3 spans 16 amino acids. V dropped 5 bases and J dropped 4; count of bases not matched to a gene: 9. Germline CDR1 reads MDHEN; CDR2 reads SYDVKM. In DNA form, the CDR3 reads TGTGCCAGCAGTCCAGCTAGCGGGAGTGTCTCAGATACGCAGTATTTT. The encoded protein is CASSPASGSVSDTQYF.

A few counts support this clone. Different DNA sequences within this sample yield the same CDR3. CDR3 sequence: CASSLSDTQYF. Here the CDR3 DNA reads TGTGCCAGCAGTTTATCCGATACGCAGTATTTT. The V and J genes are TRBV28 and TRBJ2-3; the D is unclear. Germline lookup yields CDR1 MDHEN and CDR2 SYDVKM. The CDR3 contains 11 residues. Trimming pared 1 base from V and 6 bases from J, leaving 2 bases between.

The CDR3 loop reads CASSQGGSADTQYF. CDR3 DNA sequence: TGTGCCAGCAGCCAGGGAGGGTCTGCAGATACGCAGTATTTT. The genes are TRBV7-9 and TRBJ2-3; TRBD2 agrees at 7 bases. After removal of 5 bases from V and 4 bases from J, the junction contained 6 bases not matched to a gene. This CDR3 is built from 14 residues. Germline CDR1 SEHNR, CDR2 FQNEAQ (reference sequence).

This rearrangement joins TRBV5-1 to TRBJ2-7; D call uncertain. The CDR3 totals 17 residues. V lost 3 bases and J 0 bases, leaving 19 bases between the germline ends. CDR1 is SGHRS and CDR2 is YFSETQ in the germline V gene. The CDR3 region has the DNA TGCGCCAGCAGCTACCAGCCCCGATATAAAAGCTCCTACGAGCAGTACTTC. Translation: CASSYQPRYKSSYEQYF.

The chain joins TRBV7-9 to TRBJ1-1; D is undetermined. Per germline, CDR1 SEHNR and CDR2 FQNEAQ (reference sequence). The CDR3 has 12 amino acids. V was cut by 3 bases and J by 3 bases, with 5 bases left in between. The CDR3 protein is CASSFGDTEAFF. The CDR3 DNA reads TGTGCCAGCAGCTTCGGGGACACTGAAGCTTTCTTT.

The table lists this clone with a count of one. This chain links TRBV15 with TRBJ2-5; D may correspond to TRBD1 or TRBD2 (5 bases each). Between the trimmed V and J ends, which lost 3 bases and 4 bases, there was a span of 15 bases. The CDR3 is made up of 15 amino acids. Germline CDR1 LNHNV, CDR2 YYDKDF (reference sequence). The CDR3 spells CATSRGPGRGETQYF. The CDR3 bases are TGTGCCACCAGCAGGGGACCGGGTCGGGGAGAGACCCAGTACTTC.

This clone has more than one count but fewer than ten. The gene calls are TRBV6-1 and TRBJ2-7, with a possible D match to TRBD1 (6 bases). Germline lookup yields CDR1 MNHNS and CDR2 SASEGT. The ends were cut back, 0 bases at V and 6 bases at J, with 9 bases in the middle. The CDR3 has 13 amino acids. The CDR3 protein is CASSEAGGPEQYF. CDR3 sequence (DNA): TGTGCCAGCAGTGAAGCAGGGGGTCCCGAGCAGTACTTC.

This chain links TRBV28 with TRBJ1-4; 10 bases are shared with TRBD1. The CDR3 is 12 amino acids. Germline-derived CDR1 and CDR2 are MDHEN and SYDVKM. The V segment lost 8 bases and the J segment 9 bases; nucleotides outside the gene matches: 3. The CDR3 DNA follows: TGTGCCAGCGGGACAGGGGAGAAAAAACTGTTTTTT. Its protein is CASGTGEKKLFF.

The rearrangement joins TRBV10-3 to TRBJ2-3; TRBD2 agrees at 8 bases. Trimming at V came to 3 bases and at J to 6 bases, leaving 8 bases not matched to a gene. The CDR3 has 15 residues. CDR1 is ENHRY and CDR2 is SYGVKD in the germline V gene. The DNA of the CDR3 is TGTGCCATCAGTGACCGAGCGGGAGCCCCCGATACGCAGTATTTT. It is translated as CAISDRAGAPDTQYF.

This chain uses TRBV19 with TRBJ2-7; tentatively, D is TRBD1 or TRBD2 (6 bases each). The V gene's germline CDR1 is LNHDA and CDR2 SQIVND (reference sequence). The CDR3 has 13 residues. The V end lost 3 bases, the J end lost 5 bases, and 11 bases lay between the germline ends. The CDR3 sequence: CASSMTGADEQYF. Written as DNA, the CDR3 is TGTGCCAGTAGTATGACGGGGGCGGACGAGCAGTACTTC.

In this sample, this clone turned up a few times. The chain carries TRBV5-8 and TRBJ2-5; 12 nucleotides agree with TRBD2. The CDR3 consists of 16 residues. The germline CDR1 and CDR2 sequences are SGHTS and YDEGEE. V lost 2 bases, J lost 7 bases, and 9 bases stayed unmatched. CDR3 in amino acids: CASSFKGLAGKGTQYF. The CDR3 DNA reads TGTGCCAGCAGCTTTAAAGGACTAGCGGGGAAGGGGACCCAGTACTTC. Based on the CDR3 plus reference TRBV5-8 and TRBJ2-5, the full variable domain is EAGVTQSPTHLIKTRGQQATLRCSPISGHTSVYWYQQALGLGLQFLLWYDEGEERNRGNFPPRFSGRQFPNYSSELNVNALELEDSALYLCASSFKGLAGKGTQYFGPGTRLLVL.

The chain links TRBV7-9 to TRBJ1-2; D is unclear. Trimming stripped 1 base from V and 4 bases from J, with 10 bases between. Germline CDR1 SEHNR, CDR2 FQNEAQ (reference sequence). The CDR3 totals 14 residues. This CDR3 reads CASSLDVSSYGYTF. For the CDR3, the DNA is TGTGCCAGCAGCTTAGACGTCTCCAGCTATGGCTACACCTTC.

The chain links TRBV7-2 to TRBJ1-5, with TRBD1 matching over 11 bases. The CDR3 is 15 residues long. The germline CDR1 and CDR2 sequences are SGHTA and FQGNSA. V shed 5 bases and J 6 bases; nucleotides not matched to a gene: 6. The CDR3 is CASSPRTGGGQPQHF. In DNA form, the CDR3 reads TGTGCCAGCAGCCCACGGACAGGGGGCGGTCAGCCCCAGCATTTT.

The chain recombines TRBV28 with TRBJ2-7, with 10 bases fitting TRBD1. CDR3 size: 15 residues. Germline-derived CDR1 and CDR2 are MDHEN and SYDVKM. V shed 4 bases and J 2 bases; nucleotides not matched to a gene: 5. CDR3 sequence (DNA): TGTGCCAGCAGTTCCGGGACAGGGGCCCCCTACGAGCAGTACTTC. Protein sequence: CASSSGTGAPYEQYF. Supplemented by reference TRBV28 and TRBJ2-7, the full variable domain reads DVKVTQSSRYLVKRTGEKVFLECVQDMDHENMFWYRQDPGLGLRLIYFSYDVKMKEKGDIPEGYSVSREKKERFSLILESASTNQTSMYLCASSSGTGAPYEQYFGPGTRLTVT.

CDR3 amino acids: CASSPRGAESSYEQYF. DNA for the CDR3: TGTGCCAGCAGCCCGAGAGGGGCAGAAAGTTCCTACGAGCAGTACTTC. The V and J genes are TRBV14 and TRBJ2-7; either TRBD1 or TRBD2 may supply D (5 bases each). V shed 4 bases and J shed 1 base, with 17 bases lying between them. The CDR3 has 16 amino acids. The germline CDR1 and CDR2 sequences are SGHDN and FVKESK.

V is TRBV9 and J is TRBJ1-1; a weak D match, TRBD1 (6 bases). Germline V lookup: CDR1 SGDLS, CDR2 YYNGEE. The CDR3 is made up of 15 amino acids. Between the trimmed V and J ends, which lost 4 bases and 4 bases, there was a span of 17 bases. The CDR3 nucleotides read TGTGCCAGCAGCTCCCAGACAGGTGGAGTCACTGAAGCTTTCTTT. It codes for CASSSQTGGVTEAFF.

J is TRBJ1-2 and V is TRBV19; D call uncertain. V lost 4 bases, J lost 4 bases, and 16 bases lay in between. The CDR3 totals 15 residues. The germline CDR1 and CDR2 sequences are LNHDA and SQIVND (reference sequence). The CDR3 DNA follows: TGTGCCAGTAGTAGGTCCCGGCTAACTAGCTATGGCTACACCTTC. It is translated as CASSRSRLTSYGYTF.

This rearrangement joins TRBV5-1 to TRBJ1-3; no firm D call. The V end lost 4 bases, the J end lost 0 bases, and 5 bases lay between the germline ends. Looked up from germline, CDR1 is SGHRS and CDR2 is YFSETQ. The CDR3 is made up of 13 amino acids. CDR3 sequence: CASSRASGNTIYF. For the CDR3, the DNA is TGCGCCAGCAGCAGGGCCTCTGGAAACACCATATATTTT.